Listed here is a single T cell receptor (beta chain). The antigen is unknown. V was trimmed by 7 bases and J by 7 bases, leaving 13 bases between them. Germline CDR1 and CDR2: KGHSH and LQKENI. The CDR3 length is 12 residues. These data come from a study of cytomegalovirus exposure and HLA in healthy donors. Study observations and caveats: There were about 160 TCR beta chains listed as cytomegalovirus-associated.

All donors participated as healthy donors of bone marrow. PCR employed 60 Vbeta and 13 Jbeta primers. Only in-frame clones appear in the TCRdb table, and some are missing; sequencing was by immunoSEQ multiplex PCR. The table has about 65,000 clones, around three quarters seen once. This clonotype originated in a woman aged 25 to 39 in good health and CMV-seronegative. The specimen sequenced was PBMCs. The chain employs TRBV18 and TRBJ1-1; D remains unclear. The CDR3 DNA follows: TGTGCCAGCTTGGCTGTGTACAGTGAAGCTTTCTTT. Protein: CASLAVYSEAFF.